This is a list of T cell receptor beta chains from one sample in a study of CD8 T cells in ankylosing spondylitis. TCRdb reprocessed the 5' RACE reads via MiXCR and lists one record per CDR3 protein. The profile shows approximately 540,000 distinct CDR3 sequences, approximately 12% of them singletons. Sequencing was done on a sample of blood, either unsorted or a sorted T cell fraction (not recorded which). The source is a male donor with ankylosing spondylitis. Each CDR3 is given with its conserved first and last residue. Fields, in order: clone size, D gene, V gene, J gene, CDR3 DNA, CDR3 protein. D genes are given only for firm matches. A row's size may be missing; if present it is once, few, many or a size class.

abundance: -
d_gene: -
v_gene: TRBV3-1
j_gene: TRBJ2-1
CDR3nt: TGTGCCAGCAGCCAAGTCGGCTCAACCTACAATGAGCAGTTCTTC
CDR3aa: CASSQVGSTYNEQFF

abundance: few
d_gene: TRBD2
v_gene: TRBV7-9
j_gene: TRBJ2-5
CDR3nt: TGTGCCAGCAGCTTAGGTCTACGGGAGGGTCAAGAGACCCAGTACTTC
CDR3aa: CASSLGLREGQETQYF

abundance: once
d_gene: TRBD2
v_gene: TRBV28
j_gene: TRBJ2-3
CDR3nt: TGTGCCAGCCAAGGGCTAGCGGGGATCACAGATACGCAGTATTTT
CDR3aa: CASQGLAGITDTQYF

abundance: -
d_gene: TRBD2
v_gene: TRBV28
j_gene: TRBJ2-3
CDR3nt: TGTGCCAGCAGTTCACCGGGAGGGCCTCGTGATACGCAGTATTTT
CDR3aa: CASSSPGGPRDTQYF

abundance: -
d_gene: -
v_gene: TRBV7-9
j_gene: TRBJ1-1
CDR3nt: TGTGCCAGCAGCCCTGGGGCGATTATGAACACTGAAGCTTTCTTT
CDR3aa: CASSPGAIMNTEAFF

abundance: -
d_gene: -
v_gene: TRBV4-1
j_gene: TRBJ1-2
CDR3nt: TGCGCCAGCAGCCAATTTGGACGTGGCTACACCTTC
CDR3aa: CASSQFGRGYTF

abundance: few
d_gene: -
v_gene: TRBV9
j_gene: TRBJ2-2
CDR3nt: TGTGCCAGCAGCCCTCGCCGGGGACCTCAGTCAGCCGGGGAGCTGTTTTTT
CDR3aa: CASSPRRGPQSAGELFF

abundance: -
d_gene: -
v_gene: TRBV20-1
j_gene: TRBJ2-5
CDR3nt: TGCAGTGCTAGAAGGGCCGGGGAAGAGACCCAGTACTTC
CDR3aa: CSARRAGEETQYF

abundance: -
d_gene: -
v_gene: TRBV20-1
j_gene: TRBJ2-5
CDR3nt: TGCAGTGCTAGAGCACAGGGGAGGCAAGAGACCCAGTACTTC
CDR3aa: CSARAQGRQETQYF

abundance: -
d_gene: TRBD1
v_gene: TRBV3-1
j_gene: TRBJ2-2
CDR3nt: TGTGCCAGCAGCCAACCAGGGGGCGCCGGGGAGCTGTTTTTT
CDR3aa: CASSQPGGAGELFF

abundance: few
d_gene: -
v_gene: TRBV4-1
j_gene: TRBJ1-2
CDR3nt: TGCGCCAGCAGCCAAGTGGGATCCGGGACACCTATGAAAGGCTATGGCTACACCTTC
CDR3aa: CASSQVGSGTPMKGYGYTF

abundance: -
d_gene: -
v_gene: TRBV6-1
j_gene: TRBJ1-1
CDR3nt: TGTGCCGGATTGGGTTATACTGAAGCTTTCTTT
CDR3aa: CAGLGYTEAFF

abundance: -
d_gene: -
v_gene: TRBV29-1
j_gene: TRBJ2-1
CDR3nt: TGCAGCGTTGAAACGCGCGAGACCTACAATGAGCAGTTCTTC
CDR3aa: CSVETRETYNEQFF

abundance: many
d_gene: TRBD1
v_gene: TRBV5-1
j_gene: TRBJ2-4
CDR3nt: TGCGCCAGCAGCCCGGGACAGGGGGGGGACATTCAGTACTTC
CDR3aa: CASSPGQGGDIQYF

abundance: few
d_gene: -
v_gene: TRBV5-1
j_gene: TRBJ1-1
CDR3nt: TGCGCCAGCAGGGTACAGAGGGAGAACACTGAAGCTTTCTTT
CDR3aa: CASRVQRENTEAFF

abundance: -
d_gene: -
v_gene: TRBV6-2/TRBV6-3
j_gene: TRBJ2-1
CDR3nt: TGTGCCAGCAGTTACACAGAAACAGAGCAGTTCTTC
CDR3aa: CASSYTETEQFF

abundance: few
d_gene: TRBD1
v_gene: TRBV20-1
j_gene: TRBJ2-5
CDR3nt: TGCAGTGCTAGCGCTCGGACAGGACAAGAGACCCAGTACTTC
CDR3aa: CSASARTGQETQYF

abundance: few
d_gene: TRBD2
v_gene: TRBV11-2
j_gene: TRBJ2-1
CDR3nt: TGTGCCAGCAGCTTAGGTCTCTGGGCTAGCGGGATCTTCTACAATGAGCAGTTCTTC
CDR3aa: CASSLGLWASGIFYNEQFF

abundance: few
d_gene: TRBD1
v_gene: TRBV20-1
j_gene: TRBJ1-5
CDR3nt: TGCAGTGCTACCCCGCCGGACAGGGCGTGGAGCAATCAGCCCCAGCATTTT
CDR3aa: CSATPPDRAWSNQPQHF

abundance: -
d_gene: TRBD1
v_gene: TRBV5-1
j_gene: TRBJ1-2
CDR3nt: TGCGCCAGCAGCATAGGACAGGCTGGAGGCTACACCTTC
CDR3aa: CASSIGQAGGYTF

abundance: -
d_gene: TRBD2
v_gene: TRBV3-1
j_gene: TRBJ2-7
CDR3nt: TGTGCCAGCAGCCAAGACGGGAGGGCCTCCTACGAGCAGTACTTC
CDR3aa: CASSQDGRASYEQYF

abundance: few
d_gene: TRBD1
v_gene: TRBV5-8
j_gene: TRBJ2-3
CDR3nt: TGTGCCAGCAGCTTTGGGACCGGGACAGGCGCAGATACGCAGTATTTT
CDR3aa: CASSFGTGTGADTQYF

abundance: few
d_gene: -
v_gene: TRBV25-1
j_gene: TRBJ2-2
CDR3nt: TGTGCCAGCAGGGACTATCCGGACACCGGGGAGCTGTTTTTT
CDR3aa: CASRDYPDTGELFF

abundance: -
d_gene: TRBD2
v_gene: TRBV20-1
j_gene: TRBJ2-1
CDR3nt: TGCAGTGCTAGAGTTAGCGGGAGGGCCTGGAAAGAGCAGTTCTTC
CDR3aa: CSARVSGRAWKEQFF

abundance: -
d_gene: -
v_gene: TRBV29-1
j_gene: TRBJ2-1
CDR3nt: TGCAGCGCCCACTACAATGAGCAGTTCTTC
CDR3aa: CSAHYNEQFF

abundance: few
d_gene: TRBD1
v_gene: TRBV15
j_gene: TRBJ2-5
CDR3nt: TGTGCCACCAGCAGAGGTGACAGGGGGCACGAGACCCAGTACTTC
CDR3aa: CATSRGDRGHETQYF

abundance: few
d_gene: -
v_gene: TRBV14
j_gene: TRBJ2-7
CDR3nt: TGTGCCAGCAGCCAAGGGCGGGTACGCTCTGGCTACGAGCAGTACTTC
CDR3aa: CASSQGRVRSGYEQYF

abundance: -
d_gene: TRBD1
v_gene: TRBV6-1
j_gene: TRBJ2-5
CDR3nt: TGTGCCAGCAGAAACAGGGGGCGAGAGACCCAGTACTTC
CDR3aa: CASRNRGRETQYF

abundance: few
d_gene: -
v_gene: TRBV24-1
j_gene: TRBJ2-2
CDR3nt: TGTGCCACCAGTGATTACCTAACAGGGTCCGGGGAGCTGTTTTTT
CDR3aa: CATSDYLTGSGELFF

abundance: many
d_gene: -
v_gene: TRBV2
j_gene: TRBJ2-2
CDR3nt: TGTGCCAGCAGACTAAACTCGAACACCGGGGAGCTGTTTTTT
CDR3aa: CASRLNSNTGELFF

abundance: few
d_gene: -
v_gene: TRBV5-1
j_gene: TRBJ2-1
CDR3nt: TGCGCCAGCAGTTACTACAACGGGGGACACAATGAGCAGTTCTTC
CDR3aa: CASSYYNGGHNEQFF

abundance: few
d_gene: -
v_gene: TRBV6-1
j_gene: TRBJ1-2
CDR3nt: TGTGCCAGCAGTGACGGGGGCCACCTCAGGGCCTATGGCTACACCTTC
CDR3aa: CASSDGGHLRAYGYTF

abundance: many
d_gene: -
v_gene: TRBV7-7
j_gene: TRBJ2-1
CDR3nt: TGTGCCAGCAGCTTAAATCTTGACAATGAGCAGTTCTTC
CDR3aa: CASSLNLDNEQFF

abundance: -
d_gene: -
v_gene: TRBV12-3/TRBV12-4
j_gene: TRBJ2-7
CDR3nt: TGTGCCAGCAAGAGGACAGACTCCTACGAGCAGTACTTC
CDR3aa: CASKRTDSYEQYF

abundance: -
d_gene: TRBD2
v_gene: TRBV7-9
j_gene: TRBJ2-7
CDR3nt: TGTGCCAGCAGCTTCGGACTAGCGGGTCCCTACGAGCAGTACTTC
CDR3aa: CASSFGLAGPYEQYF

abundance: -
d_gene: -
v_gene: TRBV5-1
j_gene: TRBJ1-2
CDR3nt: TGCGCCAGCAGCTTCGGACTTCCCGGCCACTATGGCTACACCTTC
CDR3aa: CASSFGLPGHYGYTF

abundance: few
d_gene: TRBD2
v_gene: TRBV29-1
j_gene: TRBJ2-5
CDR3nt: TGCAGCTTTAGGACGGGAGGGGTGAGGGAGACCCAGTACTTC
CDR3aa: CSFRTGGVRETQYF

abundance: -
d_gene: TRBD1
v_gene: TRBV19
j_gene: TRBJ1-1
CDR3nt: TGTGCCAGTAGTACACAGGGGAGCAGTGAAGCTTTCTTT
CDR3aa: CASSTQGSSEAFF

abundance: -
d_gene: -
v_gene: TRBV11-2
j_gene: TRBJ1-1
CDR3nt: TGTGCCAGCAGCTATGAGACTGAAGCTTTCTTT
CDR3aa: CASSYETEAFF

abundance: -
d_gene: -
v_gene: TRBV13
j_gene: TRBJ2-5
CDR3nt: TGTGCCAGCAGCTTAAACCAATACCAAGAGACCCAGTACTTC
CDR3aa: CASSLNQYQETQYF

abundance: many
d_gene: TRBD2
v_gene: TRBV5-1
j_gene: TRBJ2-1
CDR3nt: TGCGCCAGCAACTCGGGCGGGAGGGCGGTAGATGAGCAGTTCTTC
CDR3aa: CASNSGGRAVDEQFF

abundance: -
d_gene: -
v_gene: TRBV2
j_gene: TRBJ2-1
CDR3nt: TGTGCCAGCAGGGGACTGAACAATGAGCAGTTCTTC
CDR3aa: CASRGLNNEQFF

abundance: few
d_gene: -
v_gene: TRBV15
j_gene: TRBJ2-3
CDR3nt: TGTGCCACCAGCAGAGATGGTAGAACAGATACGCAGTATTTT
CDR3aa: CATSRDGRTDTQYF